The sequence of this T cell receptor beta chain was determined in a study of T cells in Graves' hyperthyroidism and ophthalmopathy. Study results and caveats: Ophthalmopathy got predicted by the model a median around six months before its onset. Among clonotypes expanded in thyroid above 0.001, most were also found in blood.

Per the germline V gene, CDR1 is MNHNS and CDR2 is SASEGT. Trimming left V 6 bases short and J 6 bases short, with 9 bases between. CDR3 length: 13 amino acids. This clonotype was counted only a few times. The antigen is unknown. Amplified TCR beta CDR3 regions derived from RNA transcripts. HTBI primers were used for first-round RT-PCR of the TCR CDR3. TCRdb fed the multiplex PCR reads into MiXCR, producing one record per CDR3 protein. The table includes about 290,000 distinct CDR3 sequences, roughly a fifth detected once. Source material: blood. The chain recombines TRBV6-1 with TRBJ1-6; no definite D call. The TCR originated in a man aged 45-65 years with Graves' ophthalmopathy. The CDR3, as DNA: TGTGCCAGCAGGCGGGGATTTAATTCACCCCTCCACTTT. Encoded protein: CASRRGFNSPLHF.